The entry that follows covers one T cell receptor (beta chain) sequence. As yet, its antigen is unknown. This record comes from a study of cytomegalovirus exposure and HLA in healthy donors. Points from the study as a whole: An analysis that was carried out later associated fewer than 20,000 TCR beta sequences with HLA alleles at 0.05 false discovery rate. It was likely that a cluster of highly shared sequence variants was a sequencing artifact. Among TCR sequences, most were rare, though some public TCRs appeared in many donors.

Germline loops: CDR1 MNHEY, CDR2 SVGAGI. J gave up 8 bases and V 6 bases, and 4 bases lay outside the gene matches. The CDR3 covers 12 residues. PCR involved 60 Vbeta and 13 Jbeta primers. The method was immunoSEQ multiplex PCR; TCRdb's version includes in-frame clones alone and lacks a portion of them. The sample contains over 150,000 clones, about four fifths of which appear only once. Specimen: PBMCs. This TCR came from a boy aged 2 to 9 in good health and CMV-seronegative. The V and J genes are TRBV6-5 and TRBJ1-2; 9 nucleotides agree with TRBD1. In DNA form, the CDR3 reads TGTGCCAGCAGACAGGGGGCGGGAGGCTACACCTTC. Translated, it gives CASRQGAGGYTF.